The TCR beta chain under discussion was sequenced for a study of blood T cell dynamics during melanoma immunotherapy. The CDR3 is made up of 17 amino acids. V lost 1 base and J lost 4, with 17 bases in between. The germline V gene has CDR1 SGHVS and CDR2 FQNEAQ. The time point denotes: pre-treatment baseline. Only in-frame clones appear in the TCRdb table, and some are missing; sequencing was by immunoSEQ multiplex PCR. The sample holds about 10,000 clones, 85% to 90% seen once. The rearrangement uses TRBV7-8 and TRBJ2-1; D gene unclear. This TCR was sampled from a human donor with melanoma. The source was blood, collected from a patient treated with checkpoint blockade. DNA for the CDR3: TGTGCCAGCAGCTTAGGTCGGCAAGGATTCCTTTACAATGAGCAGTTCTTC. This gives the protein CASSLGRQGFLYNEQFF.